These 25 T cell receptor beta chains originate from one sample sequenced in a study of monozygotic twins with inflammatory bowel disease. TCRdb reprocessed the 5' RACE reads, keeping one entry per CDR3 protein, no DNA. This sample carries 330,000 or so distinct CDR3 sequences, with around 2% going to the ten biggest clones. The sequenced material came from blood. Receptors were obtained from a human donor with ulcerative colitis or Crohn's disease, or a healthy co-twin of an affected twin (not recorded which).

The gene calls are TRBV19 and TRBJ2-1; the D call from TCRdb, TRBD2, cannot be confirmed without DNA. The germline V gene encodes CDR1 LNHDA and CDR2 SQIVND (reference sequence). This CDR3 region has 14 residues. CDR3 loop: CASSIAGGHNEQFF. Complete variable domain (other parts from reference TRBV19 and TRBJ2-1): DGGITQSPKYLFRKEGQNVTLSCEQNLNHDAMYWYRQDPGQGLRLIYYSQIVNDFQKGDIAEGYSVSREKKESFPLTVTSAQKNPTAFYLCASSIAGGHNEQFFGPGTRLTVL.

The chain joins TRBV12-3 or TRBV12-4 to TRBJ1-6; TCRdb reports TRBD1, a call that lacks DNA to check it against. The CDR3 totals 15 residues. This CDR3 reads CASSLIQGGNSPLHF.

The genes are TRBV10-3 and TRBJ1-2; TCRdb names TRBD1, which stays unverified in the absence of DNA. The CDR3 sequence is 15 residues long. The V gene's germline CDR1 is ENHRY and CDR2 SYGVKD. The CDR3 loop is CAISESGQGGSGYTF.

This chain joins TRBV20-1 and TRBJ2-7; TCRdb proposes TRBD2, but this gene call is untestable without DNA. Germline CDR1 reads DFQATT; CDR2 reads SNEGSKA (reference sequence). The CDR3 has 17 amino acids. Here the CDR3 reads CSANPGIAGELSYEQYF.

The V gene is TRBV29-1, the J gene TRBJ2-5; TCRdb's D gene call, TRBD1, goes unchecked for lack of DNA. Looked up from germline, CDR1 is SQVTM and CDR2 is ANQGSEA. The length of the CDR3 is 15 residues. The CDR3 here is CSVASRTGGQETQYF.

The rearrangement uses TRBV20-1 and TRBJ2-1; TCRdb proposes TRBD1, but this gene call is untestable without DNA. The germline CDR1 and CDR2 sequences are DFQATT and SNEGSKA (reference sequence). This CDR3 spans 14 amino acids. The CDR3 protein is CSAPEKTGAVEQFF.

This chain uses TRBV29-1 with TRBJ1-1; as DNA is missing, the TRBD1 call by TCRdb cannot be tested. This CDR3 comprises 16 residues. CDR1 and CDR2 from the germline V gene are SQVTM and ANQGSEA. CDR3 loop: CSGTGRQLFRNTEAFF.

The chain couples TRBV6-2 or TRBV6-3 to TRBJ1-5. CDR1 is MNHEY and CDR2 is SVGEGT in the germline V gene. The CDR3 length is 14 residues. The CDR3 loop is CASSSEVLGQPQHF.

The V and J genes are TRBV7-2 and TRBJ2-5; TCRdb indicates TRBD1, and absent DNA this call remains unverified. The CDR3 loop spans 18 amino acids. CDR1 and CDR2 from the germline V gene are SGHTA and FQGNSA. CDR3 protein: CASSLSLGTGAKKETQYF.

The gene calls are TRBV6-2 or TRBV6-3 and TRBJ2-3; TCRdb proposes TRBD2, but this gene call is untestable without DNA. The CDR3 runs 19 residues. Germline values: CDR1 MNHEY, CDR2 SVGEGT. The CDR3 sequence: CASSTLLADQDLSTDTQYF.

The V call is TRBV5-1, the J call TRBJ2-7; TCRdb's assignment of TRBD1 cannot be checked, as there is no DNA. The CDR3 extends over 15 amino acids. The germline V gene has CDR1 SGHRS and CDR2 YFSETQ. This CDR3 is CASSLTGGSAYEQYF. The variable domain in full, completed from reference TRBV5-1 and TRBJ2-7, reads KAGVTQTPRYLIKTRGQQVTLSCSPISGHRSVSWYQQTPGQGLQFLFEYFSETQRNKGNFPGRFSGRQFSNSRSEMNVSTLELGDSALYLCASSLTGGSAYEQYFGPGTRLTVT.

The chain uses TRBV4-1 and TRBJ2-2; the TCRdb call, TRBD2, lacks DNA for checking. The CDR3 has 16 residues. Germline values: CDR1 MGHRA, CDR2 YSYEKL. This CDR3 reads CASTIPGGPLTGELFF.

This chain connects TRBV4-1 to TRBJ1-2; TCRdb calls TRBD1, which cannot be checked without DNA. CDR1 and CDR2 from the germline V gene are MGHRA and YSYEKL. This CDR3 is 14 amino acids long. The CDR3: CASSQALQGDGYTF.

This chain joins TRBV27 and TRBJ2-7; with no DNA, the TCRdb D assignment of TRBD1 cannot be verified. The CDR3 contains 14 residues. Germline-derived CDR1 and CDR2 are MNHEY and SMNVEV (reference sequence). The CDR3 loop reads CASSVQGGVNEQYF.

The rearrangement links TRBV10-3 to TRBJ1-6; the D call of TRBD1 rests on TCRdb alone, since no DNA is present to check it. The CDR3 is made up of 13 amino acids. Germline values: CDR1 ENHRY, CDR2 SYGVKD. CDR3: CAIKEGENSPLHF.

The chain uses TRBV9 and TRBJ2-1; TCRdb indicates TRBD1, and absent DNA this call remains unverified. This CDR3 is 16 amino acids long. Germline V gene sequence: CDR1 SGDLS, CDR2 YYNGEE. CDR3 residues: CASSVGSGTGTNEQFF.

The J gene is TRBJ2-3, the V gene TRBV7-3. The CDR3 is 14 amino acids. In germline, CDR1 is SGHTA, CDR2 FQGTGA. The CDR3 reads CASSPAGDTDTQYF. Full variable domain (missing parts from reference TRBV7-3 and TRBJ2-3): GAGVSQTPSNKVTEKGKYVELRCDPISGHTALYWYRQSLGQGPEFLIYFQGTGAADDSGLPNDRFFAVRPEGSVSTLKIQRTERGDSAVYLCASSPAGDTDTQYFGPGTRLTVL.

The J gene is TRBJ2-7, the V gene TRBV15. Germline CDR1 LNHNV, CDR2 YYDKDF (reference sequence). The CDR3 consists of 15 residues. CDR3 protein: CATSKLRTSPYEQYF.

J is TRBJ2-1 and V is TRBV24-1; TCRdb calls TRBD2, which cannot be checked without DNA. CDR3 size: 16 residues. Germline-derived CDR1 and CDR2 are KGHDR and SFDVKD. This CDR3 is CATSDLSSSGGDEQFF.

The V and J genes are TRBV5-1 and TRBJ1-1; the TCRdb call, TRBD1, lacks DNA for checking. Germline CDR1 and CDR2: SGHRS and YFSETQ. The CDR3 consists of 18 residues. The CDR3 sequence is CASSLLPDRPQILTEAFF.

The J gene is TRBJ2-7, the V gene TRBV5-4; TCRdb calls TRBD2, which cannot be checked without DNA. The CDR3 length is 15 residues. The germline V gene encodes CDR1 SGHNT and CDR2 YYREEE (reference sequence). CDR3: CASSWRDQSRDEQYF.

The rearrangement links TRBV7-2 to TRBJ1-2. From germline, CDR1 is SGHTA and CDR2 FQGNSA. This CDR3 has 13 amino acids. The CDR3 loop reads CASSSKGGYGYTF.

The genes are TRBV6-2 or TRBV6-3 and TRBJ1-1. This CDR3 contains 12 residues. The germline CDR1 and CDR2 sequences are MNHEY and SVGEGT. CDR3 sequence reads: CASGNGTPEAFF.

This rearrangement joins TRBV12-3 or TRBV12-4 to TRBJ1-2; TCRdb gives TRBD1 as the D gene, but with no DNA this cannot be confirmed. CDR3 size: 16 residues. The CDR3 sequence is CASSSPGQGANYGYTF.

This chain joins TRBV20-1 and TRBJ1-5. The CDR3 loop spans 14 amino acids. CDR1 and CDR2 (germline): DFQATT, SNEGSKA (reference sequence). CDR3 region: CSAVLGGREQPQHF.